The sequence of this T cell receptor beta chain was determined in a study of Graves' ophthalmopathy and Graves' hyperthyroidism. Study information: Peripheral blood sampling preceded any treatment and occurred at initial diagnosis.

RNA transcripts were the source from which TCR beta CDR3 regions were amplified. First-round RT-PCR with HTBI primers preceded a second-round multiplex PCR. Each CDR3 protein is one row after TCRdb ran MiXCR on the multiplex PCR reads. Of 200,000 to 250,000 distinct CDR3 sequences listed, 20% to 25% are singletons. Germline V lookup: CDR1 SGHRS, CDR2 YFSETQ. The J segment lost 4 bases and the V segment lost 0 bases, leaving 2 bases of the junction unmatched. The CDR3 spans 15 residues. Ophthalmopathy cases showed moderate-to-severe activity, scoring CAS ≥3 and NOSPECS ≥4, with duration under 3 months. Other autoimmune diseases, uncontrolled infections, pregnancy or lactation led to the exclusion of patients. PBMCs stemmed from roughly 9.7 ml of fresh peripheral blood. The sample holds many counts of this clonotype.

What was sequenced was peripheral blood. The rearrangement joins TRBV5-1 to TRBJ2-2; 8 bases agree with TRBD1. The source is a woman between 45 and 60 years old with Graves' ophthalmopathy. The CDR3 DNA is TGCGCCAGCAGCTTGGCAGGGGGCACCACCGGGGAGCTGTTTTTT. This translates into CASSLAGGTTGELFF.